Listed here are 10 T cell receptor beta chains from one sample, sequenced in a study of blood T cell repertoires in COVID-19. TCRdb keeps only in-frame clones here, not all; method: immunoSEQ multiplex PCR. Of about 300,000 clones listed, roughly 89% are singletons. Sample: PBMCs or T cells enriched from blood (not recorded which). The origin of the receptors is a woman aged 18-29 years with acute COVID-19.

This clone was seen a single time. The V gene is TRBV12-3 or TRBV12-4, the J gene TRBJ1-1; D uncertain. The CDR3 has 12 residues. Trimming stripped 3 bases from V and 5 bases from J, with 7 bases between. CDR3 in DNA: TGTGCCAGCAGTTTCTTGAGGACTGAAGCTTTCTTT. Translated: CASSFLRTEAFF.

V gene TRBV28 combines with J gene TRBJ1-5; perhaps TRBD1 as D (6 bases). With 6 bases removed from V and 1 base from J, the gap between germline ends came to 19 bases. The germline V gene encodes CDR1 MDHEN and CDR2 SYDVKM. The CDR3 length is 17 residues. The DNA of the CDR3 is TGTGCCAGCAGCCAAACAGGGAGGGGAGGAAGCAATCAGCCCCAGCATTTT. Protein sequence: CASSQTGRGGSNQPQHF.

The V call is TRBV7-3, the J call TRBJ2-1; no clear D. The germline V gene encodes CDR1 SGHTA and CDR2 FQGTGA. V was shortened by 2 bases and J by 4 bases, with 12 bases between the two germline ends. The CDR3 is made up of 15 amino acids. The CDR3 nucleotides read TGTGCCAGCAGCTTATCCCTCTCGTCTTACAATGAGCAGTTCTTC. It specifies CASSLSLSSYNEQFF.

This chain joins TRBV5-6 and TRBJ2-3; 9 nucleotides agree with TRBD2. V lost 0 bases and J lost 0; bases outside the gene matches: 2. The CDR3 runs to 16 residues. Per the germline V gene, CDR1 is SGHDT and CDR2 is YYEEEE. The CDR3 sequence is CASSLGLAGSTDTQYF. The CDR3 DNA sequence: TGTGCCAGCAGCTTGGGCCTAGCGGGAAGCACAGATACGCAGTATTTT.

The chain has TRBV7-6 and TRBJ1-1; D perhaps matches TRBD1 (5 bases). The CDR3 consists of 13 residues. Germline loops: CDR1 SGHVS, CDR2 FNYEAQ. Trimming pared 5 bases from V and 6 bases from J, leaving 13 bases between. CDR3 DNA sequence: TGTGCCAGCAGCAAAGGGCCGGGGGCTGAAGCTTTCTTT. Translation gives CASSKGPGAEAFF.

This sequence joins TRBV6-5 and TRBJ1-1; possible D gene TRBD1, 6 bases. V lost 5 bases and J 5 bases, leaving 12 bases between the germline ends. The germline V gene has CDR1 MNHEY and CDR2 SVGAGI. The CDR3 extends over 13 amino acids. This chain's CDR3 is CASSLQGRTEAFF. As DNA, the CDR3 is TGTGCCAGCAGTCTACAGGGAAGGACTGAAGCTTTCTTT.

The CDR3 region is CAIGRTDMNTEAFF. CDR3 sequence (DNA): TGTGCCATCGGTAGGACAGACATGAACACTGAAGCTTTCTTT. J is TRBJ1-1 and V is TRBV10-3; weak D call: TRBD1 (6 bases). This CDR3 has 14 residues. CDR1 and CDR2 (germline): ENHRY, SYGVKD. Trimming stripped 8 bases from V and 0 bases from J, with 13 bases between.

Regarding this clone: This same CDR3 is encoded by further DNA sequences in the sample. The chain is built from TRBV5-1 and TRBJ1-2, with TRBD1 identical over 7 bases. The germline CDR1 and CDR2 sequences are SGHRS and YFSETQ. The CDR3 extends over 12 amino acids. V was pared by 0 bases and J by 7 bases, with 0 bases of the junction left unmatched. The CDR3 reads CASSLAGGGYTF. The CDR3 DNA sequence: TGCGCCAGCAGCTTGGCAGGGGGTGGCTACACCTTC. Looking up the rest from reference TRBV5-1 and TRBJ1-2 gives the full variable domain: KAGVTQTPRYLIKTRGQQVTLSCSPISGHRSVSWYQQTPGQGLQFLFEYFSETQRNKGNFPGRFSGRQFSNSRSEMNVSTLELGDSALYLCASSLAGGGYTFGSGTRLTVV.

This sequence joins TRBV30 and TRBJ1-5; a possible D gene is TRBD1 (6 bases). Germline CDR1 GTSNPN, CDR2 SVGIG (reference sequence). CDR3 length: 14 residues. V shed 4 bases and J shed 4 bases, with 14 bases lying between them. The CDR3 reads CAWTSGTRNQPQHF. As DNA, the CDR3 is TGTGCCTGGACCTCCGGGACACGAAATCAGCCCCAGCATTTT. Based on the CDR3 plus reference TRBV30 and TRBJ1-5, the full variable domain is SQTIHQWPATLVQPVGSPLSLECTVEGTSNPNLYWYRQAAGRGLQLLFYSVGIGQISSEVPQNLSASRPQDRQFILSSKKLLLSDSGFYLCAWTSGTRNQPQHFGDGTRLSIL.

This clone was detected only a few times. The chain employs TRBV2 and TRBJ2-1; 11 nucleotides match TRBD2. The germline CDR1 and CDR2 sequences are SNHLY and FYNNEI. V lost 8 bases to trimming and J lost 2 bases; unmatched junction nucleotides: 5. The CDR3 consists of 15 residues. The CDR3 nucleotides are TGTGCCAGCCGAAGACTAGCGGGAACCTACAATGAGCAGTTCTTC. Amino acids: CASRRLAGTYNEQFF.